This T cell receptor beta chain was documented in a study of blood T cell repertoires in COVID-19. Study details: The samples span acute and convalescent COVID-19 from the United States, Italy and Spain. PBMCs, B-cell-depleted T cells, or T cells provided the cDNA or gDNA that made up the material.

The V end lost 3 bases, the J end lost 3 bases, and 9 bases lay between the germline ends. This CDR3 is 14 amino acids long. The germline CDR1 and CDR2 sequences are SGHVS and FQNEAQ. Produced via immunoSEQ multiplex PCR; TCRdb's table is partial and in-frame only. The sample yields fewer than 250,000 clones, roughly 85% seen once. Participants spanned ages about 18 to 100 years and resided in about 25 US areas. Allocation to cohorts depended on clinical history reported by the participants. The chain recombines TRBV7-8 with TRBJ1-3; unclear D gene. The TCR originated in a woman in her fifties or sixties with acute COVID-19. The sequencing sample was made of PBMCs or T cells enriched from blood (not recorded which). The DNA of the CDR3 is TGTGCCAGCAGCTTCTCCCCGGGTGGAAACACCATATATTTT. It translates to CASSFSPGGNTIYF.